This is a list of T cell receptor beta chains from one sample in a study of tumor-infiltrating lymphocytes in primary liver carcinoma. One entry per CDR3 protein, called by TCRdb with MiXCR from the multiplex PCR reads. Of 40,000 or so distinct CDR3 sequences in the sample, more than 70% were seen once. Specimen: tumor-adjacent normal liver tissue. These receptors were collected from a woman in her twenties or thirties with primary liver carcinoma and hepatitis B virus infection. CDR3s include the opening cysteine and the closing phenylalanine or tryptophan. The D gene is left open where the match is weak. Not all rows give a size; the values are once, few, many and, for expanded clones, a class.

j_call clone_size d_call v_call cdr3_aa cdr3_nt
TRBJ2-7 NA TRBD2 TRBV7-9 CAISSGGLSYELYF TGTGCCATCAGCTCGGGAGGCCTCTCCTACGAGCTTTACTTC
TRBJ2-7 NA NA TRBV11-1 CASSLATASYEQHF TGCGCCAGTAGCTTAGCAACGGCCTCCTACGAGCAGCACTTC
TRBJ2-5 NA TRBD1 TRBV11-1 CANSRAGGTGTHYF TGTGCCAACAGCCGGGCAGGGGGCACTGGGACCCATTACTTC
TRBJ2-3 NA NA TRBV11-2 CASSSGLGTDTQYF TGTGCCAGCAGCTCCGGGCTGGGCACAGATACGCAGTATTTT
TRBJ2-3 NA NA TRBV11-2 CASSPNTDTQYF TGTGCCAGCAGCCCTAACACAGATACGCAGTATTTT
TRBJ2-3 NA NA TRBV11-2 CASSLEGLVMGAQYF TGTGCCAGCAGCTTAGAGGGCTTGGTAATGGGAGCGCAGTATTTT
TRBJ2-1 NA NA TRBV4-2 CASSQEAQWTNEQFF TGCGCCAGCAGCCAAGAGGCGCAGTGGACCAATGAGCAGTTCTTC
TRBJ2-2 many NA TRBV4-3 CASKSGAETGELFF TGCGCCAGCAAATCAGGGGCGGAGACCGGGGAGCTGTTTTTT
TRBJ2-7 NA NA TRBV4-3 CASGQDWQGSYEQYF TGCGCCAGCGGCCAAGATTGGCAGGGGAGCTATGAGCAGTACTTC
TRBJ2-5 NA NA TRBV4-3 CASSLNSFTYRETQYF TGCGCCAGCAGTCTTAATAGTTTCACGTACCGAGAGACCCAGTACTTC
TRBJ2-1 NA TRBD1 TRBV10-1 CASSEYGTGHYDEQFF TGCGCCAGCAGTGAGTATGGGACAGGGCACTACGATGAGCAGTTCTTC
TRBJ1-2 medium-sized TRBD1 TRBV4-1 CASSQDRQGAGYGYTF TGTGCCAGCAGCCAAGATCGACAGGGGGCCGGCTATGGCTACACCTTC
TRBJ1-5 NA NA TRBV6-1 CASSERRDTLYSDHPQHF TGTGCCAGCAGTGAACGGAGGGACACCCTATATAGCGATCACCCCCAGCATTTT
TRBJ2-1 NA TRBD2 TRBV6-1 CASNITSGSHNEQFF TGTGCCAGCAATATCACTAGCGGCTCCCACAATGAGCAATTCTTC
TRBJ1-2 NA NA TRBV29-1 CSVEDRWADGHTF TGCAGTGTTGAAGATCGATGGGCTGACGGCCACACCTTC
TRBJ2-7 NA TRBD1 TRBV7-9 CTSSPKQGACQNEQYF TGTACCAGCAGCCCCAAACAGGGGGCCTGTCAGAACGAACAGTACTTC
TRBJ1-1 NA NA TRBV7-2 CASSYGFGALNTEAFF TGTGCCAGCAGCTACGGATTCGGAGCCTTGAATACTGAAGCTTTCTTT
TRBJ2-2 NA NA TRBV6-5 CASSADGEFGVLFF TGTGCCAGCAGCGCTGATGGGGAGTTCGGGGTGCTGTTTTTT
TRBJ1-5 NA NA TRBV28 CPSYAEGGNNQPQHF TGTCCCAGCTACGCAGAGGGCGGAAACAATCAGCCCCAGCATTTT
TRBJ1-4 NA NA TRBV29-1 CSVASPGLSEKLFF TGTAGCGTTGCGAGCCCAGGGCTTTCTGAAAAACTGTTTTTT
TRBJ1-2 NA TRBD1 TRBV29-1 CSIERDRPNYGYTF TGCAGCATTGAAAGGGACAGACCTAACTATGGCTACACATTC
TRBJ1-6 NA NA TRBV4-3 CASKQVRYSPLHF TGCGCCAGCAAGCAAGTACGGTATTCACCCCTCCACTTT
TRBJ2-1 NA NA TRBV4-3 CASSQDVDYNEEFF TGCGCCAGCAGCCAAGATGTAGATTACAATGAGGAGTTCTTT
TRBJ2-2 NA NA TRBV28 CANRGYRGGTGELFF TGTGCCAACAGGGGCTACAGGGGAGGAACCGGGGAGCTGTTTTTT
TRBJ2-1 NA TRBD2 TRBV4-2 CASSQGPVVAGQNEQLF TGTGCCAGCAGCCAAGGCCCCGTAGTAGCGGGTCAAAATGAGCAGCTCTTC
TRBJ2-7 many TRBD1 TRBV7-9 CASSSWDSDNEQYF TGTGCCAGCAGCTCATGGGACAGCGACAACGAGCAGTACTTC
TRBJ2-7 NA TRBD2 TRBV6-2/TRBV6-3 CASNRGGSASYEQYF TGTGCCAGCAACCGGGGGGGCTCCGCCTCCTACGAGCAGTACTTC
TRBJ2-4 NA NA TRBV4-2 CASSQRWPRRGPGDENIQYF TGTGCCAGCAGCCAAAGATGGCCACGGCGGGGTCCAGGGGACGAAAACATTCAGTACTTC
TRBJ2-7 NA NA TRBV5-8 CASSFKGQPYEQYF TGTGCCAGCAGTTTCAAAGGACAGCCCTACGAGCAGTACTTC
TRBJ2-5 NA TRBD2 TRBV4-3 CASSQVRRERETHYF TGCGCCAGCAGCCAAGTCCGACGGGAGCGGGAGACCCATTACTTC
TRBJ2-7 NA TRBD2 TRBV11-2 CASSSLTSVRSYEQYF TGTGCCAGCAGCTCTCTGACTAGCGTGAGGTCCTACGAGCAGTACTTC
TRBJ1-1 NA NA TRBV11-1 CSSSLGQDYTEAFF TGCTCCAGCAGCTTGGGGCAGGACTACACTGAAGCTTTCTTT
TRBJ1-2 NA NA TRBV6-5 CVSSYNGRGSGYTF TGTGTCAGCAGTTATAACGGGCGGGGCAGCGGCTACACCTTC
TRBJ2-6 NA TRBD1 TRBV2 CASSMTGGFSGANVLTF TGTGCCAGCAGTATGACAGGGGGTTTCTCTGGGGCCAACGTCCTGACTTTC
TRBJ2-5 once NA TRBV28 CASSSFQWKETQYF TGTGCCAGCAGTTCCTTCCAGTGGAAAGAGACCCAGTACTTC
TRBJ2-6 NA NA TRBV19 CASRSSGANVLTF TGTGCCAGTCGGAGTTCTGGGGCCAACGTCCTGACTTTC
TRBJ1-1 many NA TRBV12-3/TRBV12-4 CASSFQGGVTEAFF TGTGCCAGCAGTTTCCAGGGAGGGGTCACTGAAGCTTTCTTT
TRBJ2-3 NA TRBD2 TRBV2 CASSRRLAGGDAQYF TGTGCCAGCAGCCGCCGACTAGCGGGAGGAGATGCGCAGTATTTT
TRBJ1-5 many TRBD1 TRBV6-6 CASSYSDRGGNQPQHF TGTGCCAGCAGTTACTCGGACAGGGGGGGAAATCAGCCCCAGCATTTT
TRBJ2-5 NA TRBD1 TRBV12-3/TRBV12-4 CASSSTGGRENQYF TGTGCTAGCAGCTCGACAGGGGGACGTGAGAACCAGTACTTC
TRBJ2-7 NA NA TRBV5-6 CASRLDSYEQYF TGCGCCAGCAGGTTGGACTCCTACGAGCAGTACTTC
TRBJ2-1 NA TRBD2 TRBV11-2 CASSKGEGLAVGSGQFF TGTGCCAGCAGCAAAGGCGAAGGGCTAGCGGTAGGGAGTGGGCAGTTCTTC
TRBJ2-7 NA NA TRBV7-9 CSSSLPTHRYEQCF TGTTCCAGCAGCCTCCCGACTCACCGCTACGAGCAGTGCTTC
TRBJ2-7 NA TRBD2 TRBV6-5 CTSSYLASGSSEEYF TGTACCAGCAGTTACCTGGCTAGCGGGAGTAGTGAGGAGTACTTC
TRBJ2-5 once NA TRBV29-1 CSAGKDSPAETQYF TGCAGCGCTGGTAAGGACAGTCCGGCAGAGACTCAGTACTTC
TRBJ2-3 NA NA TRBV4-3 CASSQGFVGARYTQYF TGCGCCAGCAGCCAAGGTTTTGTGGGAGCCAGGTATACGCAGTATTTT
TRBJ2-1 many NA TRBV6-5 CASSYYPPPGLSYNEQFF TGTGCCAGCAGTTACTACCCGCCCCCAGGGCTCTCCTACAATGAGCAGTTCTTC
TRBJ2-3 NA NA TRBV5-4 CASNGLREQTTDTQYF TGTGCCAGCAACGGGCTGCGCGAGCAAACGACAGATACGCAGTATTTT
TRBJ2-7 NA NA TRBV11-2 CASSFGWRALGREQYF TGTGCCAGCAGCTTCGGATGGAGGGCCTTAGGACGCGAGCAGTACTTC
TRBJ2-4 NA TRBD2 TRBV11-2 CGCSLTGLVKNIQYF TGTGGCTGCAGCCTAACGGGACTAGTCAAAAACATTCAGTACTTC
TRBJ2-7 NA NA TRBV6-5 CTSSLLGGEQYF TGTACCAGCAGTCTACTAGGGGGCGAGCAGTACTTC
TRBJ1-2 NA NA TRBV29-1 CSVGLGANYGYTF TGCAGCGTAGGGTTAGGGGCTAACTACGGCTACACCTTC
TRBJ2-1 once NA TRBV19 CASSPPSGGGYNEQFF TGTGCCAGTAGTCCCCCGAGCGGAGGGGGCTACAATGAGCAGTTCTTC